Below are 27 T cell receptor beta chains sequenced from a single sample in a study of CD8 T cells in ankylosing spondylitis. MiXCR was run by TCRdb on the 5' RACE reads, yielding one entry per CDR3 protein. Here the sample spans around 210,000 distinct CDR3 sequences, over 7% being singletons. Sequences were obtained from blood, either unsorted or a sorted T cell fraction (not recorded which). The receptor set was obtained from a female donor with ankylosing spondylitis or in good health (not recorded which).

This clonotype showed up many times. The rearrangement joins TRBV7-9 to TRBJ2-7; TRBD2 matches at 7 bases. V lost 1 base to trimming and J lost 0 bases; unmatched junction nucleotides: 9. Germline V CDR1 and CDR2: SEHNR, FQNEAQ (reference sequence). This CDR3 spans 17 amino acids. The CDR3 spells CASSLGPIAGLSYEQYF. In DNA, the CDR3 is TGTGCCAGCAGCTTAGGGCCGATAGCGGGCCTCTCCTACGAGCAGTACTTC.

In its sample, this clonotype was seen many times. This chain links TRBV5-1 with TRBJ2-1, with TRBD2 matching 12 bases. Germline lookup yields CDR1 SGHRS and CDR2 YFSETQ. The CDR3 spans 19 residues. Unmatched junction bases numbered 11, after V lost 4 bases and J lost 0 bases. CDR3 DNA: TGCGCCAGCAGCGTGGGGCTAGCGGGAGGGCCTAGCTCCTACAATGAGCAGTTCTTC. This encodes CASSVGLAGGPSSYNEQFF.

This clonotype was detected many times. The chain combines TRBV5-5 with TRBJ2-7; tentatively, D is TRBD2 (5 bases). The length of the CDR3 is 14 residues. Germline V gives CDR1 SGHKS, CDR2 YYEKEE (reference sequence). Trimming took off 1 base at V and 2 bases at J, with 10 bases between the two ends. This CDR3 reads CASSLRGLTYEQYF. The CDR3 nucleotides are TGTGCCAGCAGCTTGAGAGGGCTAACCTACGAGCAGTACTTC.

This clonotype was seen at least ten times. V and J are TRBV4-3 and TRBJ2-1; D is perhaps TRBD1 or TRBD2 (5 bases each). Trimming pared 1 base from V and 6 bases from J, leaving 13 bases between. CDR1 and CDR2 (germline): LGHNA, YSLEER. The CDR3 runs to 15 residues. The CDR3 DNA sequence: TGCGCCAGCAGCCAAGGGCAGGGAGTCCCCAATGAGCAGTTCTTC. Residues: CASSQGQGVPNEQFF.

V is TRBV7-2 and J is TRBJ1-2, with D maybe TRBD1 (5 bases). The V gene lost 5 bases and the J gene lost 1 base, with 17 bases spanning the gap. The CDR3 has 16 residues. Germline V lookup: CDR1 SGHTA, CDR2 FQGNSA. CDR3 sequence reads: CASSQHAGTDNYGYTF. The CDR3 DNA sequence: TGTGCCAGCAGCCAACACGCCGGGACGGATAACTATGGCTACACCTTC. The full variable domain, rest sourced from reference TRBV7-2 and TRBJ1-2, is GAGVSQSPSNKVTEKGKDVELRCDPISGHTALYWYRQSLGQGLEFLIYFQGNSAPDKSGLPSDRFSAERTGGSVSTLTIQRTQQEDSAVYLCASSQHAGTDNYGYTFGSGTRLTVV.

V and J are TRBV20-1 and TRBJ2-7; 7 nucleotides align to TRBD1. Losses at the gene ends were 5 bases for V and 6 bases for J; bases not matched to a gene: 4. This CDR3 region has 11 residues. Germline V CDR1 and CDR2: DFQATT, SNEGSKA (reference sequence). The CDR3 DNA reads TGCAGTGCTGAAGGGGGCGGCGAGCAGTACTTC. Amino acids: CSAEGGGEQYF.

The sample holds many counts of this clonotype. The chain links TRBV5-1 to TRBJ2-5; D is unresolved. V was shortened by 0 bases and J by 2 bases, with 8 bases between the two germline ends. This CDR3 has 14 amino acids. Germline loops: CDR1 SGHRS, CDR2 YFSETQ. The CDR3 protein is CASSLEGRQETQYF. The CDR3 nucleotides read TGCGCCAGCAGCTTGGAAGGTAGACAAGAGACCCAGTACTTC.

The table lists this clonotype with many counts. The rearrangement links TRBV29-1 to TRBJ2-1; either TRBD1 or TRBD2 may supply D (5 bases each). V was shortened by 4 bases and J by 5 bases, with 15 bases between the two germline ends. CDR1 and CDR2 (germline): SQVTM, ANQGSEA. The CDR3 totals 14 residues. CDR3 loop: CSVVGTSRHNEQFF. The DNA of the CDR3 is TGCAGCGTTGTCGGGACCTCCCGTCACAATGAGCAGTTCTTC.

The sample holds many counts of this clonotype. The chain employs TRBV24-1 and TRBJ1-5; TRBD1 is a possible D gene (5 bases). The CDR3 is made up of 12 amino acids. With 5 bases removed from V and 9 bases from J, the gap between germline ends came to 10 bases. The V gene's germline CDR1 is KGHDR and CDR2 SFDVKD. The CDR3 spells CATSGGKGPQHF. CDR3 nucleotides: TGTGCCACCAGTGGGGGGAAGGGGCCCCAGCATTTT.

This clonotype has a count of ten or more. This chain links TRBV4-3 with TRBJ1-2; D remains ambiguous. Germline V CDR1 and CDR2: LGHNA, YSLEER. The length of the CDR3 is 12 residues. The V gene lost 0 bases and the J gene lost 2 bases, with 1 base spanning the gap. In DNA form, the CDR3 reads TGCGCCAGCAGCCAAGAAAACTATGGCTACACCTTC. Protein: CASSQENYGYTF.

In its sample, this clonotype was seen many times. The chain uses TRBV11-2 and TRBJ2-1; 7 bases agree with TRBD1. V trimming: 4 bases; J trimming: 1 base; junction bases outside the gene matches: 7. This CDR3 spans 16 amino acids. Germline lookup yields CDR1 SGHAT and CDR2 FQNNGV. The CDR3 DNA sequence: TGTGCCAGCAGCTGGGGACAGTCTACTTCCTACAATGAGCAGTTCTTC. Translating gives CASSWGQSTSYNEQFF.

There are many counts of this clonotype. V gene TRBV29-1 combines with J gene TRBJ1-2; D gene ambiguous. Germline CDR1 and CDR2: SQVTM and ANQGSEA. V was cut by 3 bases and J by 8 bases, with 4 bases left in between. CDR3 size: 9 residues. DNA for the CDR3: TGCAGCGTTGACATAGGCTACACCTTC. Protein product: CSVDIGYTF.

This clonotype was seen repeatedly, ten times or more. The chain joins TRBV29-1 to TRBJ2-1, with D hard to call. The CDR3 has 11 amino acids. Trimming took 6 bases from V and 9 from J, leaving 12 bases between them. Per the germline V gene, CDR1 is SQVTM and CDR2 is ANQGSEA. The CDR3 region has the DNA TGCAGCGTCACAAAGGGCCCTGAGCAGTTCTTC. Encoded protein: CSVTKGPEQFF.

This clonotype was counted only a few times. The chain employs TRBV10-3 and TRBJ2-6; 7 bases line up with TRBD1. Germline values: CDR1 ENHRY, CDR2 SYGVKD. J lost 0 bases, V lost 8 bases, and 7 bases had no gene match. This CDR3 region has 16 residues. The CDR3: CAIGRDSPSGANVLTF. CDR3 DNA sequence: TGTGCCATCGGCCGGGACAGCCCCTCTGGGGCCAACGTCCTGACTTTC.

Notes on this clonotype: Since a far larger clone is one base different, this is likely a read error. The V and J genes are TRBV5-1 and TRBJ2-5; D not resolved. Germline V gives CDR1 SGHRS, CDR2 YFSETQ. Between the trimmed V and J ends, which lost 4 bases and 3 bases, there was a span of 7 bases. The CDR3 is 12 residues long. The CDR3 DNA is TGCGCCAGCAGCCCGAGCAAAGAGACCCAGTACTTC. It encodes CASSPSKETQYF.

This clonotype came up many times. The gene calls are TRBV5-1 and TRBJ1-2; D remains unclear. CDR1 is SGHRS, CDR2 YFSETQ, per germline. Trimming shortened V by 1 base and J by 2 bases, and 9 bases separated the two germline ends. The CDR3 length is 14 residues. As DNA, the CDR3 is TGCGCCAGCAGCTTGTCAGGCAAAAACTATGGCTACACCTTC. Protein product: CASSLSGKNYGYTF. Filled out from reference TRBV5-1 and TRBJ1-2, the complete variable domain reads KAGVTQTPRYLIKTRGQQVTLSCSPISGHRSVSWYQQTPGQGLQFLFEYFSETQRNKGNFPGRFSGRQFSNSRSEMNVSTLELGDSALYLCASSLSGKNYGYTFGSGTRLTVV.

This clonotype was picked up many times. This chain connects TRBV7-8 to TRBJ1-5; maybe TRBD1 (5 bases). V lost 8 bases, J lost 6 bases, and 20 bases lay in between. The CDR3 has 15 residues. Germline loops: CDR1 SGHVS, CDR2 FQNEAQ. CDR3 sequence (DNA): TGTGCCAGCGGAGGGGAACACCTAGCGGGTCAGCCCCAGCATTTT. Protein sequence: CASGGEHLAGQPQHF.

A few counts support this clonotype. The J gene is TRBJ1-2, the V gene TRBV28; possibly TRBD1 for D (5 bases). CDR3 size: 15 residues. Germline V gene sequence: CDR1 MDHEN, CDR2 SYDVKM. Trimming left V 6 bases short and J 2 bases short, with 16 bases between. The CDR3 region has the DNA TGTGCCAGCAGCCGGGGGAGACGGTTAAACTATGGCTACACCTTC. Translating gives CASSRGRRLNYGYTF.

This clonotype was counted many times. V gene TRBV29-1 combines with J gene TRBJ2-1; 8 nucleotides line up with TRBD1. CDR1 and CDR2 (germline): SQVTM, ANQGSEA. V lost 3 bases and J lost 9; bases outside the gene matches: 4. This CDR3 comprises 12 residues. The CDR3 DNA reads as TGCAGCGTTGAGGGACAGGACTCTGAGCAGTTCTTC. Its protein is CSVEGQDSEQFF.

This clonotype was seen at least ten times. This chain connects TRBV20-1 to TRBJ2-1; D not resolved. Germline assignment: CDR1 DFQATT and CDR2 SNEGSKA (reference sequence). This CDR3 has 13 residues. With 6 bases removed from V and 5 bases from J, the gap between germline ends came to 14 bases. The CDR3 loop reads CSATFLVNNEQFF. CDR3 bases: TGCAGTGCGACCTTCCTCGTTAACAATGAGCAGTTCTTC.

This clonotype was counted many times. This CDR3 reads CASSLAGSHEQYF. The CDR3 nucleotides read TGTGCCAGCAGCTTAGCCGGGTCCCACGAGCAGTACTTC. This chain links TRBV7-9 with TRBJ2-7, with D uncertain. CDR1 and CDR2 (germline): SEHNR, FQNEAQ (reference sequence). Trimming pared 0 bases from V and 5 bases from J, leaving 8 bases between. This CDR3 has 13 amino acids.

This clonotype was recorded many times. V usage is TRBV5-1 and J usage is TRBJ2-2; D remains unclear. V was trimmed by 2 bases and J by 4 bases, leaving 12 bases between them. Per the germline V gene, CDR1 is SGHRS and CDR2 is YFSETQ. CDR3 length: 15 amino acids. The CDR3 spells CASSFNGDLTGELFF. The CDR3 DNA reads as TGCGCCAGCAGCTTTAACGGCGACCTCACCGGGGAGCTGTTTTTT.

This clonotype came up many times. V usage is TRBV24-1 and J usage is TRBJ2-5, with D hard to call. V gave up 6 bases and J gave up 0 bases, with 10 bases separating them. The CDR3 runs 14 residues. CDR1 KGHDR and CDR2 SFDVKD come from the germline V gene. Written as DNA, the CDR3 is TGTGCCACCAGTAATCCTGAAAACCAAGAGACCCAGTACTTC. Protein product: CATSNPENQETQYF.

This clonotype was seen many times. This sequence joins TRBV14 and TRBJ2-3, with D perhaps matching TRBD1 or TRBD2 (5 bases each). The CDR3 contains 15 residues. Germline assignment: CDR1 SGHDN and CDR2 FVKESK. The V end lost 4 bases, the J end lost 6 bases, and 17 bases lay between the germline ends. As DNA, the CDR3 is TGTGCCAGCAGCCCTCGCGAGGGGCGGAGGGATACGCAGTATTTT. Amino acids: CASSPREGRRDTQYF.

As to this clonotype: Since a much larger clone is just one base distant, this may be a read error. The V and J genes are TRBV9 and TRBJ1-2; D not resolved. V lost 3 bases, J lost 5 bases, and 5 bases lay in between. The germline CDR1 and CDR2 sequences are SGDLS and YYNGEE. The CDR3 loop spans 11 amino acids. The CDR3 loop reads CASSAPYGYTF. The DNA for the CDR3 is TGTGCCAGCAGCGCCCCTTATGGCTACACCTTC.

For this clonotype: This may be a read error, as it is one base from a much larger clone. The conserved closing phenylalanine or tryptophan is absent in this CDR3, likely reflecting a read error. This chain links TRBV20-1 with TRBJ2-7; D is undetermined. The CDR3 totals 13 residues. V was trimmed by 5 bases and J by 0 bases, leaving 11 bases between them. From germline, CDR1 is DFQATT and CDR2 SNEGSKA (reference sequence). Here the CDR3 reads CSALGRISYEQYL. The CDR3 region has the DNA TGCAGTGCTCTAGGACGGATCTCCTACGAGCAGTACCTC.

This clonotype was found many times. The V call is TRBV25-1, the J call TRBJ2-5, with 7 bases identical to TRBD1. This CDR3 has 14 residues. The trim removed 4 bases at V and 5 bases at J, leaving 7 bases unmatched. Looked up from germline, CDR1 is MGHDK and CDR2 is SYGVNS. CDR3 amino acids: CASSVGGALETQYF. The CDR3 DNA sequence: TGTGCCAGCAGTGTAGGGGGCGCGTTGGAGACCCAGTACTTC.